A single sample is the source of the 15 T cell receptor beta chains below, sequenced in a study of shared clonotypes between healthy human individuals. Generated by immunoSEQ multiplex PCR, the TCRdb table keeps only in-frame clones and is missing some. This table has roughly 2.5 million clones, roughly 92% appearing once. The sample taken for sequencing was naive CD4+ T cells sorted from blood. Subset: CD45RA+ positively selected. These receptors were collected from a man aged 18-30 years in good health.

This rearrangement joins TRBV7-8 to TRBJ2-2; 12 bases map to TRBD2. Germline CDR1 SGHVS, CDR2 FQNEAQ. CDR3 length: 16 residues. Trimming at V came to 5 bases and at J to 4 bases, leaving 5 bases not matched to a gene. CDR3 protein: CASSLGLAGLTGELFF. CDR3 DNA: TGTGCCAGCAGCCTAGGACTAGCGGGACTCACCGGGGAGCTGTTTTTT.

The J gene is TRBJ1-2, the V gene TRBV28; 7 nucleotides align to TRBD1. This CDR3 is 17 amino acids long. V lost 3 bases to trimming and J lost 2 bases; unmatched junction nucleotides: 12. CDR1 MDHEN and CDR2 SYDVKM come from the germline V gene. The CDR3 nucleotides are TGTGCCAGCAGTTTTGGGGACAGTCCCCAGCGAAACTATGGCTACACCTTC. It is translated as CASSFGDSPQRNYGYTF.

This chain links TRBV19 with TRBJ1-4; no definite D call. The CDR3 extends over 14 amino acids. Germline assignment: CDR1 LNHDA and CDR2 SQIVND (reference sequence). Trimming removed 5 bases from V and 5 bases from J, with 12 bases in between. The CDR3, as DNA: TGTGCCAGTAGTCGGGCTTCCACCAATGAAAAACTGTTTTTT. Translating gives CASSRASTNEKLFF.

This chain uses TRBV11-2 with TRBJ2-1, with a possible D match to TRBD2 (6 bases). CDR1 is SGHAT, CDR2 FQNNGV, per germline. This CDR3 region has 16 residues. The V end was cut by 3 bases, the J end by 4 bases, with 16 bases between. CDR3 DNA: TGTGCCAGCAGCTTCGTTAGACTAGTTGGGTACAATGAGCAGTTCTTC. Its protein is CASSFVRLVGYNEQFF.

Details on this clone: Other nucleotide sequences in the sample specify the same CDR3. J is TRBJ2-3 and V is TRBV7-9; D perhaps matches TRBD2 (5 bases). The length of the CDR3 is 14 residues. The ends were cut back, 3 bases at V and 1 base at J, with 8 bases in the middle. In germline, CDR1 is SEHNR, CDR2 FQNEAQ (reference sequence). As DNA, the CDR3 is TGTGCCAGCAGCTTGGGGAGCGGCACAGATACGCAGTATTTT. The encoded protein is CASSLGSGTDTQYF.

The chain recombines TRBV4-3 with TRBJ2-3; 9 positions match TRBD2. Germline V gives CDR1 LGHNA, CDR2 YSLEER. The CDR3 loop spans 18 amino acids. V gave up 0 bases and J gave up 1 base; unmatched junction bases: 8. The CDR3 sequence: CASSQDGIAGEGTDTQYF. The CDR3 DNA reads TGCGCCAGCAGCCAAGACGGAATAGCGGGAGAAGGCACAGATACGCAGTATTTT.

The chain employs TRBV7-9 and TRBJ2-5; D may be TRBD1 or TRBD2 (5 bases each). Between the trimmed V and J ends, which lost 3 bases and 5 bases, there was a span of 13 bases. The CDR3 is 14 residues long. CDR1 and CDR2 (germline): SEHNR, FQNEAQ (reference sequence). The chain's CDR3 is CASSLGTTTETQYF. The CDR3 DNA reads as TGTGCCAGCAGCTTGGGGACCACGACGGAGACCCAGTACTTC.

This clone was found once. The same CDR3 is also encoded by other DNA sequences in this sample. The chain combines TRBV9 with TRBJ2-5, with D hard to call. Trimming removed 2 bases at V and 2 bases at J, with 7 bases between. This CDR3 comprises 13 residues. The germline CDR1 and CDR2 sequences are SGDLS and YYNGEE. The CDR3 DNA reads as TGTGCCAGCAGCGTGGGCGGTCAAGAGACCCAGTACTTC. Amino acids: CASSVGGQETQYF. Looking up the rest from reference TRBV9 and TRBJ2-5 gives the full variable domain: DSGVTQTPKHLITATGQRVTLRCSPRSGDLSVYWYQQSLDQGLQFLIQYYNGEERAKGNILERFSAQQFPDLHSELNLSSLELGDSALYFCASSVGGQETQYFGPGTRLLVL.

The chain links TRBV4-2 to TRBJ2-2; 13 bases are shared with TRBD2. The V and J ends lost 4 bases and 4 bases, in that order; junction bases with no gene match: 6. The CDR3 contains 17 residues. Germline loops: CDR1 LGHNA, CDR2 YNFKEQ. In DNA, the CDR3 is TGTGCCAGCAGCCGAGGGACTAGCGGGACGGGCACCGGGGAGCTGTTTTTT. Residues: CASSRGTSGTGTGELFF.

The J gene is TRBJ1-5, the V gene TRBV19; TRBD1 is a possible D gene (6 bases). Trimming took off 5 bases at V and 5 bases at J, with 10 bases between the two ends. This CDR3 is 13 amino acids long. Germline CDR1 LNHDA, CDR2 SQIVND (reference sequence). CDR3 DNA sequence: TGTGCCAGTAGTGTGGCAGGGGATCAGCCCCAGCATTTT. This gives the protein CASSVAGDQPQHF. The full variable domain, in which reference TRBV19 and TRBJ1-5 provide the parts outside the CDR3, is DGGITQSPKYLFRKEGQNVTLSCEQNLNHDAMYWYRQDPGQGLRLIYYSQIVNDFQKGDIAEGYSVSREKKESFPLTVTSAQKNPTAFYLCASSVAGDQPQHFGDGTRLSIL.

This CDR3 reads CASRVRDRGTGELFF. CDR3 nucleotide sequence: TGTGCCAGCAGAGTCCGGGACAGGGGAACCGGGGAGCTGTTTTTT. The chain carries TRBV28 and TRBJ2-2; 10 positions match TRBD1. V trimming: 6 bases; J trimming: 5 bases; junction bases outside the gene matches: 6. Per germline, CDR1 MDHEN and CDR2 SYDVKM. The CDR3 is 15 residues long.

This chain joins TRBV7-2 and TRBJ1-5; D remains ambiguous. Per the germline V gene, CDR1 is SGHTA and CDR2 is FQGNSA. The ends were cut back, 3 bases at V and 1 base at J, with 13 bases in the middle. This CDR3 contains 16 residues. CDR3 sequence (DNA): TGTGCCAGCAGCTTTGAGGCAGTTCAGAGCAATCAGCCCCAGCATTTT. Amino acids: CASSFEAVQSNQPQHF.

The V call is TRBV7-2, the J call TRBJ2-7, with D possibly matching TRBD2 (5 bases). V was pared by 3 bases and J by 0 bases, with 15 bases between. From germline, CDR1 is SGHTA and CDR2 FQGNSA. This CDR3 contains 16 residues. The CDR3 protein is CASSFNSLAISYEQYF. The DNA for the CDR3 is TGTGCCAGCAGCTTTAACTCTCTAGCCATCTCCTACGAGCAGTACTTC.

The rearrangement links TRBV6-5 to TRBJ1-2; 9 bases align to TRBD1. The J segment lost 8 bases and the V segment lost 6 bases, leaving 7 bases of the junction unmatched. CDR3 length: 13 residues. Germline V gives CDR1 MNHEY, CDR2 SVGAGI. This CDR3 reads CASRDTGGGGYTF. In DNA, the CDR3 is TGTGCCAGCAGAGACACAGGGGGCGGGGGCTACACCTTC.

The chain is built from TRBV7-9 and TRBJ2-3; D perhaps matches TRBD1 (5 bases). V was trimmed by 5 bases and J by 0 bases, leaving 15 bases between them. Germline assignment: CDR1 SEHNR and CDR2 FQNEAQ (reference sequence). This CDR3 contains 16 residues. CDR3 amino acids: CASSATGAGSTDTQYF. As DNA, the CDR3 is TGTGCCAGCAGCGCTACAGGCGCCGGTAGCACAGATACGCAGTATTTT.